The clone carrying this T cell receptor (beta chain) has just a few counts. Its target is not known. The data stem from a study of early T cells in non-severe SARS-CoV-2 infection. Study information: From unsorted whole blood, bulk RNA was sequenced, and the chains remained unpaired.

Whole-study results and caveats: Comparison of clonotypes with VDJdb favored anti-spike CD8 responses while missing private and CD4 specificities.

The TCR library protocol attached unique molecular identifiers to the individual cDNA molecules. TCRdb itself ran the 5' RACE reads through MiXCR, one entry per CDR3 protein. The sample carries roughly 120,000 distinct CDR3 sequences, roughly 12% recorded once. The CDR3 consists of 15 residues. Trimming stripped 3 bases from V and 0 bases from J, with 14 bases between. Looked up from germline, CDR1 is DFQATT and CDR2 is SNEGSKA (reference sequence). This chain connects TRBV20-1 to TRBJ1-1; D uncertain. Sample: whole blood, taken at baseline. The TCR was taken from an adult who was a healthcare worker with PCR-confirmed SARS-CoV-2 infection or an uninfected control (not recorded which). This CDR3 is CSASYRRQLNTEAFF. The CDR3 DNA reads TGCAGTGCTAGTTATAGAAGGCAGCTGAACACTGAAGCTTTCTTT.